A selection of T cell receptor beta chains follows, all from one sample in a study of blood T cells in healthy people across ages. TCRdb called the 5' RACE reads again in MiXCR, with one record for every CDR3 protein. Altogether 1.5 million to 2 million distinct CDR3 sequences are present, roughly 52% being singletons, with the ten largest covering more than 2%. Sequenced material: blood. The receptor set was obtained from a woman aged 40 to 50 in good health. CDR3s include the opening cysteine and the closing phenylalanine or tryptophan. The order of the fields is J gene, V gene, clone size, D gene, CDR3 DNA, CDR3 protein. The D gene is left open where the match is weak. Size values are once, few and many counts, or a class for expanded clones, and some rows have none.

TRBJ2-1	TRBV27	once	TRBD2	TGTGCCAGCAGTTCTTTAAGCGGGGGAGCCGACAATGAGCAGTTCTTC	CASSSLSGGADNEQFF
TRBJ2-1	TRBV20-1	few	-	TGCAGTGCTAGAGATCGACCTCTGAGCGATGAGCAGTTCTTC	CSARDRPLSDEQFF
TRBJ1-6	TRBV5-1	-	-	TGCGCCAGCAGCTTACGGGAGAAGGGCTCACCCCTCCACTTT	CASSLREKGSPLHF
TRBJ1-2	TRBV28	few	TRBD1	TGTGCCAGCGAGGGACAGGGTTATGGCTACACCTTC	CASEGQGYGYTF
TRBJ2-7	TRBV11-3	-	-	TGTGCCAGCAGCTTCGGGGGCACCGCCGAGCAGTACTTC	CASSFGGTAEQYF
TRBJ1-1	TRBV4-3	-	-	TGCGCCAGCAGCCGCTCCGGGGAAGGGGGCACTGAAGCTTTCTTT	CASSRSGEGGTEAFF
TRBJ2-2	TRBV7-2	-	TRBD1	TGTGCCAGCAGCAGTGACAGGGTCATCCACGGGGAGCTGTTTTTT	CASSSDRVIHGELFF
TRBJ2-3	TRBV6-6	-	TRBD2	TGTGCCAGTAGTTACTCCGCTAGCGGGGGGGGGACAGATACGCAGTATTTT	CASSYSASGGGTDTQYF
TRBJ2-1	TRBV20-1	once	-	TGCAGTGCTAGAGTGAAGCGGGCGAACTCCTACAATGAGCAGTTCTTC	CSARVKRANSYNEQFF
TRBJ2-3	TRBV11-1	few	TRBD1	TGTGCCAGCAATCCACTAGGACAGGGGTGGACAGATACGCAGTATTTT	CASNPLGQGWTDTQYF
TRBJ1-1	TRBV7-2	-	-	TGTGCCAGCAGCTTAGCTGTGGGCGGGAGGTCGGCTTTCTTT	CASSLAVGGRSAFF
TRBJ2-5	TRBV7-2	few	-	TGTGCCAGCAGCTTAGTTGGGTTTATAGAGACCCAGTACTTC	CASSLVGFIETQYF
TRBJ2-3	TRBV4-1	few	-	TGCGCCAGCGGAACCGGGGGTAAAATAGGGTATTTT	CASGTGGKIGYF
TRBJ1-1	TRBV7-8	-	TRBD1	TGTGCCAGCAGCCCGGGGACAGGGCGAGCGAGGCGAGCTTTCTTT	CASSPGTGRARRAFF
TRBJ1-2	TRBV20-1	-	-	TGCAGTGCTAGAAGGGGTTCCGTTGGGTATGGCTACACCTTC	CSARRGSVGYGYTF
TRBJ2-3	TRBV7-2	few	-	TGTGCCAGCAGTTCCTCTAGTTTCCCCACAGATACGCAGTATTTT	CASSSSSFPTDTQYF
TRBJ2-7	TRBV9	-	-	TGTGCCAGCAGCGCCGTCATGACTAGAGGGAATGAGCAGTACTTC	CASSAVMTRGNEQYF
TRBJ1-4	TRBV11-1	-	TRBD1	TGTGCCAGCAGCCCCGGACAGGGACTTGAAAAACTGTTTTTT	CASSPGQGLEKLFF
TRBJ1-4	TRBV6-2/TRBV6-3	-	-	TGTGCCAGCAGTTACTCGAGGGAAGAGGATGAAAAACTGTTTTTT	CASSYSREEDEKLFF
TRBJ2-1	TRBV5-1	few	-	TGCGCCAGCAGCTTTGAAGGGAGGAATGAGCAGTTCTTC	CASSFEGRNEQFF
TRBJ2-1	TRBV20-1	-	-	TGCAGTGCTAGACCGGGCGGGGACTACAATGAGCAGTTCTTC	CSARPGGDYNEQFF
TRBJ2-7	TRBV4-3	-	-	TGCGCCAGCAGCCGACCGGACAGCCTTAACTACGAGCAGTACTTC	CASSRPDSLNYEQYF
TRBJ1-6	TRBV7-2	-	-	TGTGCCAGCAGCTTGGGATCCCAGGGATCTTCACCCCTCCACTTT	CASSLGSQGSSPLHF
TRBJ2-5	TRBV4-3	few	TRBD1	TGCGCCAGCAGCCAAGAAGGAGCCGGGACAGAGTACCAAGAGACCCAGTACTTC	CASSQEGAGTEYQETQYF
TRBJ2-1	TRBV5-4	once	-	TGTGCCAGCAGCTTGGCAGGGACCATCTACAATGAGCAGTTCTTC	CASSLAGTIYNEQFF
TRBJ2-6	TRBV7-9	-	TRBD1	TGTGCCAGCAGCCGGACGGGACAGGCGAGCTCTGGGGCCAACGTCCTGACTTTC	CASSRTGQASSGANVLTF
TRBJ2-5	TRBV20-1	few	-	TGCAGTGCTAGAACCACGGACGGTCAAGAGACCCAGTACTTC	CSARTTDGQETQYF